This T cell receptor (beta chain) was identified during a study of T cell responses to AZD1222 COVID-19 vaccine. Study-level points and caveats: Only a handful of AZD1222 recipients, roughly six in all, had baseline seropositivity. The CD4 TCRs associated with vaccination extended across spike and predominated at 160-218 and 743-854. Nearly half of the spike-specific TCRs reportedly recognize variant regions that carry no mutations.

Generated by immunoSEQ multiplex PCR, the TCRdb table keeps only in-frame clones and is missing some. Of roughly 120,000 clones in the sample, more than 80% are singletons; the top ten hold about 4.4%. In regard to this clone: The antigen remains unidentified.

V lost 0 bases and J 7 bases, leaving 14 bases between the germline ends. Germline-derived CDR1 and CDR2 are SGHRS and YFSETQ. CDR3 length: 16 residues. This chain joins TRBV5-1 and TRBJ1-6; D is possibly TRBD1 (5 bases). The material sequenced was peripheral blood, taken 28 days after the second AZD1222 dose. The TCR was taken from an adult who received the AZD1222 COVID-19 vaccine. CDR3 bases: TGCGCCAGCAGCTTGGAGGCAGGGTCGGGGAATTCACCCCTCCACTTT. Residues: CASSLEAGSGNSPLHF.